What follows describes a single T cell receptor beta chain. The CDR3 has 14 amino acids. The germline gives CDR1 MNHNS, CDR2 SASEGT. V gave up 2 bases and J gave up 4 bases, with 9 bases separating them. This record belongs to a study of blood T cell repertoires in COVID-19. The method was immunoSEQ multiplex PCR; TCRdb's version includes in-frame clones alone and lacks a portion of them. The top ten hold about 6% of the sample, which has about 320,000 clones, about 85% seen once. This rearrangement joins TRBV6-1 to TRBJ1-3; tentatively, D is TRBD1 (6 bases). This receptor was taken from a woman aged 25-40 years who had recovered from COVID-19. Source material: PBMCs or T cells enriched from blood (not recorded which). The CDR3, as DNA: TGTGCCAGCAGTGAATCAGGGGCCGGAAACACCATATATTTT. Translating it yields CASSESGAGNTIYF.